One and the same sample provided the 2 T cell receptor beta chains below, sequenced in a study of T cell repertoires in cytomegalovirus infection. No antigen is known for these receptors. TCRdb analysed the reads with MiXCR anew, one entry per CDR3 protein. The sample has hundreds of thousands of distinct CDR3 sequences; approximately 40% are singletons. Sequenced material: cultured PBMCs, taken from culture after CMV antigen stimulation. These receptors came from a human donor in good health (CMV status not recorded). Some clones in this sample may be carry-over from other donors' samples.

The gene calls are TRBV19 and TRBJ1-2; D may be TRBD1 (6 bases). Germline CDR1 is LNHDA and CDR2 is SQIVND (reference sequence). V was clipped by 5 bases and J by 4 bases, with 14 bases between them. The CDR3 has 14 residues. In DNA, the CDR3 is TGTGCCAGTAGTGCCTTCCGGGACATCTATGGCTACACCTTC. It codes for CASSAFRDIYGYTF. Based on the CDR3 plus reference TRBV19 and TRBJ1-2, the full variable domain is DGGITQSPKYLFRKEGQNVTLSCEQNLNHDAMYWYRQDPGQGLRLIYYSQIVNDFQKGDIAEGYSVSREKKESFPLTVTSAQKNPTAFYLCASSAFRDIYGYTFGSGTRLTVV.

This chain connects TRBV11-2 to TRBJ1-1; unclear D gene. Between the trimmed V and J ends, which lost 5 bases and 1 base, there was a span of 14 bases. This CDR3 region has 15 residues. Looked up from germline, CDR1 is SGHAT and CDR2 is FQNNGV. The CDR3 protein is CASSPVPGGNTEAFF. CDR3 DNA sequence: TGTGCCAGCAGCCCCGTCCCTGGAGGGAACACTGAAGCTTTCTTT.